A single T cell receptor beta chain is shown here with its context. No antigen is known for it. At one end, the junction sequence differs from germline, possibly due to a read error. Every patient had mismatch repair deficiency by PCR or immunohistochemistry. TCRs were sequenced from a few patients responding to pembrolizumab. In germline, CDR1 is SSHAT, CDR2 FNYEAQ (reference sequence). The CDR3 spans 15 residues. The entry originates in a study of PD-1 blockade in mismatch repair-deficient tumors. On the study more broadly: Patients had over 10 mismatch repair-deficient cancer types, all previously treated and progressing. Study-level findings and limits: Tumor-resident clones, often absent from pretreatment blood, expanded after pembrolizumab and then contracted.

Libraries were prepared by immunoSEQ multiplex PCR; TCRdb keeps only in-frame clonotypes and omits some of them. The sample has just under 80,000 clones; 65% to 85% are singletons. The chain couples TRBV7-7 to TRBJ2-7, with 12 nucleotides matching TRBD1. The receptor comes from an adult with mismatch repair-deficient cancer. Specimen: peripheral blood, collected 44 weeks after starting pembrolizumab. CDR3: CASSPGGQGAGEQYF. CDR3 bases: TGTGCTAGCAGTCCCGGGGGACAGGGGGCAGGCGAGCAGTACTTC.